The clone carrying this TCR beta chain has just one count. This entry belongs to a study of blood T cell repertoires in COVID-19. Overall study: The United States, Italy and Spain were the sources of the acute and convalescent COVID-19 samples. From T cells, B-cell-depleted T cells, or PBMCs came the material, which was cDNA or gDNA.

Per the original methods: Researchers report that nucleated cell counts were estimated from reference gene primer amplification. Profiling relied on immunoSEQ multiplex PCR, and the TCRdb table lists in-frame clones only, not all of them. Clonal size and the V and J genes are those of that table, whereas D and trimming came from the DNA. The sample holds about 400,000 clones, around 84% seen once. The germline CDR1 and CDR2 sequences are LNHDA and SQIVND (reference sequence). This CDR3 has 15 amino acids. Trimming stripped 3 bases from V and 0 bases from J, with 9 bases between. The chain employs TRBV19 and TRBJ1-5; TRBD1 might be the D (6 bases). The sequenced sample consisted of peripheral blood. The sequence came from a human donor in a cohort sampled during active COVID-19. For the CDR3, the DNA is TGTGCCAGTAGTATGGGGGGGCGTAGCAATCAGCCCCAGCATTTT. It yields the protein CASSMGGRSNQPQHF.